These 11 T cell receptor beta chains share one sample of origin, sequenced in a study of a mutant IDH1 vaccine in newly diagnosed glioma. Time point in this sample: week 35, safety follow-up. Vaccination comprised doses that each held 300 ug of mutant IDH1 20-mer peptide, plus topical imiquimod. Their antigens are not known. Sequenced by immunoSEQ multiplex PCR; TCRdb stores in-frame clones only, minus some. In the table there are 50,000 to 75,000 clones, 74% of which are singletons. The sequenced sample was PBMCs, obtained from a glioma patient whose treatment included an IDH1 peptide vaccine. The receptors originated from a man between 50 and 59 years old with glioma.

V gene TRBV6-5 combines with J gene TRBJ2-7, with 10 bases lining up with TRBD1. Losses at the gene ends were 5 bases for V and 2 bases for J; bases not matched to a gene: 6. CDR1 MNHEY and CDR2 SVGAGI come from the germline V gene. The CDR3 loop spans 15 amino acids. The CDR3 is CASSHRDRGTYEQYF. In nucleotides, the CDR3 is TGTGCCAGCAGTCACCGGGACAGGGGTACCTACGAGCAGTACTTC.

The chain combines TRBV5-4 with TRBJ1-1; 7 bases fit TRBD1. Germline CDR1 SGHNT, CDR2 YYREEE (reference sequence). CDR3 length: 15 amino acids. The V segment lost 4 bases and the J segment 3 bases; nucleotides outside the gene matches: 9. DNA for the CDR3: TGTGCCAGCAGCCCAAAGGGGGCGGGGGACACTGAAGCTTTCTTT. It codes for CASSPKGAGDTEAFF.

The CDR3 spells CASRGDSNYGYTF. DNA of the CDR3: TGTGCCAGCAGAGGGGACAGCAACTATGGCTACACCTTC. V and J are TRBV2 and TRBJ1-2, with 7 bases that match TRBD1. This CDR3 contains 13 residues. Germline-derived CDR1 and CDR2 are SNHLY and FYNNEI. The junction had 3 bases not matched to a gene; V was cut back by 6 bases and J by 2 bases.

This clone was seen once. CDR3 nucleotide sequence: TGTGCCAGCTTCTCCGTCGCGAACACCGGGGAGCTGTTTTTT. Translation: CASFSVANTGELFF. V is TRBV18 and J is TRBJ2-2, with unresolved D. Germline V CDR1 and CDR2: KGHSH, LQKENI. The CDR3 is 14 residues long. Trimming pared 7 bases from V and 0 bases from J, leaving 9 bases between.

This clone was found a few times. This rearrangement joins TRBV7-9 to TRBJ2-2; D possibly corresponds to TRBD1 (5 bases). CDR3 size: 14 residues. Germline V gene sequence: CDR1 SEHNR, CDR2 FQNEAQ (reference sequence). Trimming took 5 bases from V and 4 from J, leaving 11 bases between them. CDR3 coding DNA: TGTGCCAGCAGCCAGCGTGGGGCCACCGGGGAGCTGTTTTTT. The encoded protein is CASSQRGATGELFF.

Of note for this clone: Other DNA sequences in the same sample also yield this CDR3. The chain recombines TRBV18 with TRBJ2-5; D is undetermined. CDR1 and CDR2 from the germline V gene are KGHSH and LQKENI. The CDR3 has 11 amino acids. V lost 6 bases and J 4 bases, leaving 6 bases between the germline ends. CDR3: CASSPRETQYF. CDR3 nucleotides: TGTGCCAGCTCTCCGAGAGAGACCCAGTACTTC.

The table lists this clone with a few counts. The chain joins TRBV7-2 to TRBJ2-7, with D possibly being TRBD2 (6 bases). Trimming removed 3 bases from V and 6 bases from J, with 15 bases in between. Looked up from germline, CDR1 is SGHTA and CDR2 is FQGNSA. This CDR3 is 14 amino acids long. The CDR3 nucleotides read TGTGCCAGCAGCTTTCCGGGGGTGGTAGCCGAGCAGTACTTC. Translating gives CASSFPGVVAEQYF.

This sequence joins TRBV10-3 and TRBJ1-1; no firm D call. V shed 5 bases and J shed 4 bases, with 8 bases lying between them. This CDR3 has 12 residues. CDR1 ENHRY and CDR2 SYGVKD come from the germline V gene. The CDR3 loop reads CAISSEGTEAFF. CDR3 sequence (DNA): TGTGCCATCAGTTCCGAAGGCACTGAAGCTTTCTTT.

By sample share, this clone is medium-sized. V usage is TRBV6-6 and J usage is TRBJ1-4; D not resolved. This CDR3 has 13 residues. Trimming cost V 8 bases and J 8 bases, with 15 bases left between them. CDR1 is MNHNY and CDR2 is SVGAGI in the germline V gene (reference sequence). CDR3 DNA: TGTGCCAGCGGCTGGTTGTGGAGAGAAAAACTGTTTTTT. Amino acids: CASGWLWREKLFF.

The chain links TRBV6-1 to TRBJ2-7, with D hard to call. Germline CDR1 and CDR2: MNHNS and SASEGT. The CDR3 extends over 12 amino acids. The ends were cut back, 6 bases at V and 5 bases at J, with 11 bases in the middle. The CDR3 region is CASSPPPHEQYF. The DNA of the CDR3 is TGTGCCAGCAGCCCACCCCCCCACGAGCAGTACTTC.

A few counts support this clone. The V and J genes are TRBV5-5 and TRBJ2-7; a weak D match, TRBD2 (5 bases). Trimming stripped 5 bases from V and 1 base from J, with 13 bases between. This CDR3 region has 14 residues. Germline V gene lookup returns CDR1 SGHKS and CDR2 YYEKEE (reference sequence). The CDR3 DNA reads TGTGCCAGCAGTTCTGTGGGGAGATCCTACGAGCAGTACTTC. As protein: CASSSVGRSYEQYF.